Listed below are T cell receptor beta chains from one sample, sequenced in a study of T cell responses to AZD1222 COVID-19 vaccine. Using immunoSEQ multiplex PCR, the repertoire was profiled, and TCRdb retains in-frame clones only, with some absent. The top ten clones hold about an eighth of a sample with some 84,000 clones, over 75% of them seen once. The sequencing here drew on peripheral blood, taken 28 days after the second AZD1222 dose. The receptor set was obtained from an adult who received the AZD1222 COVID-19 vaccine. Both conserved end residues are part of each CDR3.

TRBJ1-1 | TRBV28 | CASKSAGESRFAEAFF
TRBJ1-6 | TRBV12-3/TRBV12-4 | CASSSFISPLHF
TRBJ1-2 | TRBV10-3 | CAISEAGYRYTF
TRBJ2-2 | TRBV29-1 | CSVAGGIPGELFF
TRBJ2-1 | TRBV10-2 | CASSALGVAEQFF
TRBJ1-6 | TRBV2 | CASSEGDSPLHF
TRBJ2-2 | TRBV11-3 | CASSLAPPGELFF
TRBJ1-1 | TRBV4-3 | CASSQGRGADTEAFF
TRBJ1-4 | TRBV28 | CASSLSGTNEKLFF
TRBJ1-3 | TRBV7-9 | CASRTGTVNSGNTIYF
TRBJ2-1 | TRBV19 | CASSIGGTGLNEQFF
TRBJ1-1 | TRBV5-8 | CASRKGTDSTEAFF
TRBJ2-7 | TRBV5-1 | CASTTGQGETYEQYF
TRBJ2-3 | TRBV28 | CASSLGGTFGTDTQYF
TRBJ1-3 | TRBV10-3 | CAITPGQQGNTIYF
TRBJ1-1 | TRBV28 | CASSLAIVGAFF
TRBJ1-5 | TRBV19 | CASSIGGLSNQPQHF
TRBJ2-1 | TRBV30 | CAWSGGPDNEQFF
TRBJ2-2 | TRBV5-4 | CASSLGGTANTGELFF
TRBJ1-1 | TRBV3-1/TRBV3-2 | CASSHLGGKMNTEAFF
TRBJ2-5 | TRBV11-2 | CASSPPRNQETQYF
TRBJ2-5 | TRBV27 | CASSPLTSGETQYF
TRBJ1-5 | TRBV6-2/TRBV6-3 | CASSYDQSSNQPQHF
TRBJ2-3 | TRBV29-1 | CSVRDGTDTQYF
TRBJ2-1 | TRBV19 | CASTPGRSEYWNEQFF
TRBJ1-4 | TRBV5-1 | CASSAETATNEKLFF
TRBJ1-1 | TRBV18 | CASSSTGKVVGTEAFF
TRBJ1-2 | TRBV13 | CASSLGRGDYGYTF
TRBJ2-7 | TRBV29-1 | CSVEDRTGEGREQYF
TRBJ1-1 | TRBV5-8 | CASSLGALRTEAFF
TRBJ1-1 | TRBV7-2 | CASSSAHRGTEAFF
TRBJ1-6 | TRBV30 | CAWSDTGTGRSPLHF
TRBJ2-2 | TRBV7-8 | CASSLGGRADTGELFF
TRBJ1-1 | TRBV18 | CASSPPGGLSTEAFF
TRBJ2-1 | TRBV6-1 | CASSEGPVLVEQFF
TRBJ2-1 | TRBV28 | CASSFPLAATYNEQFF
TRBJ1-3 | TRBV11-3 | CASSPRTLASGNTIYF
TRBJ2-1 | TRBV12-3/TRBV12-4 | CASPRTNYNEQFF
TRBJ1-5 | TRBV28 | CASSLTGAAQPQHF
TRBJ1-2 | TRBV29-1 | CSVVRDSTNYGYTF
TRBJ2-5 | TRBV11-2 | CASSLVGWDSGGQYF
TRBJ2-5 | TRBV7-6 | CASSGVGLGVRETQYF
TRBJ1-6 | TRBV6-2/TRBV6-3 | CASSYTGERSSPLHF
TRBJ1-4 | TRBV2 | CASSPPHGGGEKLFF
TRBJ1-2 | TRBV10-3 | CAITPGQGNPTSSNYGYTF
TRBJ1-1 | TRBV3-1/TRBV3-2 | CASSQVGGGEAEAFF
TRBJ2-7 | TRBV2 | CASCSGRGVYEQYF
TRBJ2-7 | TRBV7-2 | CASSRAFGRAYEQYF
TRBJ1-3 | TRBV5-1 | CASSLDLTGSGNTIYF
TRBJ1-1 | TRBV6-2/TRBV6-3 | CASSYSGVNTEAFF
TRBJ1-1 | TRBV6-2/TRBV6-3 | CASSEQTGVLTEAFF
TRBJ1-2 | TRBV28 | CASSLSGRVSGYTF
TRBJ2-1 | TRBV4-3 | CASSPPDGAYNEQFF
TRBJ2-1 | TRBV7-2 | CASSPHLAGGFNEQFF
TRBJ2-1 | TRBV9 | CASSADRGHSYNEQFF
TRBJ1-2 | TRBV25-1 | CASSVLGGNYGYTF
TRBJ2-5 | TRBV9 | CASSRSGGAETQYF
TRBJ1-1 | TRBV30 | CAWSHPNTEAFF